Sequencing of this T cell receptor (beta chain) was carried out in a study of cytomegalovirus exposure and HLA in healthy donors. Regarding the study as a whole: At a 0.05 false discovery rate, a later analysis found around 15,000 TCR beta sequences to be associated with HLA alleles. A list of about 180 TCR beta chains associated with cytomegalovirus was given.

Points on this clone: Its antigen is unidentified.

At collection, donors were nominally healthy, but unrecorded immune exposures were probable. PCR employed 60 Vbeta and 13 Jbeta primers. The table came from immunoSEQ multiplex PCR; TCRdb's copy has only in-frame clones and leaves some out. Of about 200,000 clones in the sample, around 75% are singletons; the top ten hold about 0.36%. The CDR3 runs to 11 residues. Per germline, CDR1 GTSNPN and CDR2 SVGIG (reference sequence). The ends were cut back, 0 bases at V and 12 bases at J, with 9 bases in the middle. Sequencing was done on a sample of PBMCs. The TCR originated in a male donor in good health and CMV-seropositive. The chain combines TRBV30 with TRBJ2-1, with D unclear. The DNA of the CDR3 is TGTGCCTGGAGTGTTGAGCAAAGGCAGTTCTTC. Protein: CAWSVEQRQFF. The complete variable domain, with remaining parts taken from reference TRBV30 and TRBJ2-1, reads SQTIHQWPATLVQPVGSPLSLECTVEGTSNPNLYWYRQAAGRGLQLLFYSVGIGQISSEVPQNLSASRPQDRQFILSSKKLLLSDSGFYLCAWSVEQRQFFGPGTRLTVL.